A single T cell receptor beta chain is shown here with its context. As yet, its antigen is unknown. The CDR3 extends over 14 amino acids. The V gene lost 3 bases and the J gene lost 4 bases, with 10 bases spanning the gap. TCR beta libraries were prepared from cDNA with unique molecular identifiers. Each sample of about 0.95 to 10 million input T cells yielded around 500,000 cDNA molecules, so each molecule approximated one T cell. TCRdb re-called the PCR reads with MiXCR, one entry per CDR3 protein. Of approximately 350,000 distinct CDR3 sequences listed, roughly 30% are singletons. This entry comes from a study of post-analysis software for immune sequencing data. Study outcomes and limitations: Clustering by F measure revealed strong co-clustering among samples prepared together in one batch. In patients, about five TRBV segments were more frequent than in controls, with TRBV5-6, TRBV5-1 and TRBV20-1 among them.

The V gene is TRBV12-3 or TRBV12-4, the J gene TRBJ2-1, with D tentatively TRBD2 (5 bases). The TCR originated in a girl aged 5-17 years with multiple sclerosis. The sequenced material came from blood. CDR3 loop: CASSLKGSYNEQFF. The CDR3 bases are TGTGCCAGCAGTTTGAAAGGGAGTTACAATGAGCAGTTCTTC.